The TCR beta chain under discussion was sequenced for a study of T cell responses to AZD1222 COVID-19 vaccine. Profiled with immunoSEQ multiplex PCR; TCRdb holds only in-frame clones, not every one. The table includes 85,000 to 120,000 clones, around 82% detected once. Study conclusions and caveats: Only 5 or 6 AZD1222 recipients were seropositive at baseline. Females outnumbered males among donors, who were mostly white British; clonal diversity was possibly underestimated. Spike regions recognized by vaccine-associated CD4 TCRs spanned the protein, led by 160-218 and 743-854. Close to half of all spike-specific TCRs reportedly target regions of the variants that are unmutated.

The V gene's germline CDR1 is LNHDA and CDR2 SQIVND (reference sequence). This CDR3 region has 15 residues. V shed 3 bases and J 0 bases; nucleotides not matched to a gene: 1. This clone was recorded only once. No antigen is known for it. Sequencing was performed on peripheral blood, taken on day 0 of AZD1222 vaccination. This clonotype originated in an adult in good health. The chain links TRBV19 to TRBJ1-2, with 10 bases fitting TRBD1. The CDR3: CASSMDRGANYGYTF. CDR3 coding DNA: TGTGCCAGTAGTATGGACAGGGGGGCTAACTATGGCTACACCTTC.